Following are 28 T cell receptor beta chains from one sample sequenced in a study of OX40 agonist ivuxolimab in advanced cancers. TCRdb keeps only in-frame clones here, not all; method: immunoSEQ multiplex PCR. The table has over 15,000 clones, roughly 90% seen once. This specimen was CD4+ or CD8+ T cells sorted from blood, taken in a trial of the OX40 agonist ivuxolimab. The receptors shown here come from an adult with an advanced solid tumor such as melanoma, head and neck, liver or kidney cancer.

V usage is TRBV27 and J usage is TRBJ1-5, with TRBD1 matching 10 bases. This CDR3 spans 17 amino acids. CDR1 is MNHEY and CDR2 is SMNVEV in the germline V gene (reference sequence). The V and J ends lost 5 bases and 2 bases, in that order; junction bases with no gene match: 9. In DNA, the CDR3 is TGTGCCAGCAGTCCCGGGACAGGGGTTACGCGCAATCAGCCCCAGCATTTT. This sequence encodes CASSPGTGVTRNQPQHF.

The chain uses TRBV19 and TRBJ1-1; D is unresolved. Trimming stripped 6 bases from V and 7 bases from J, with 15 bases between. CDR1 is LNHDA, CDR2 SQIVND, per germline (reference sequence). CDR3 size: 13 residues. CDR3 sequence reads: CASRTRAISEAFF. Here the CDR3 DNA reads TGTGCCAGTAGAACCCGGGCAATAAGTGAAGCTTTCTTT.

The chain recombines TRBV19 with TRBJ1-5; D perhaps matches TRBD1 (6 bases). Trimming stripped 5 bases from V and 10 bases from J, with 12 bases between. The CDR3 runs to 12 residues. Germline CDR1 is LNHDA and CDR2 is SQIVND (reference sequence). CDR3 nucleotides: TGTGCCAGTAGTGATCAGGGGATACCCCAGCATTTT. Encoded protein: CASSDQGIPQHF.

The chain recombines TRBV2 with TRBJ2-1, with 12 bases fitting TRBD2. CDR1 and CDR2 from the germline V gene are SNHLY and FYNNEI. The CDR3 sequence is 18 residues long. J lost 0 bases, V lost 6 bases, and 9 bases had no gene match. In nucleotides, the CDR3 is TGTGCCAGCAGGCCGGGACTAGCGGGCCCAAGCTCCTACAATGAGCAGTTCTTC. This sequence encodes CASRPGLAGPSSYNEQFF.

This clone was recorded only once. This rearrangement joins TRBV27 to TRBJ1-5, with 8 bases fitting TRBD1. V was clipped by 3 bases and J by 9 bases; unmatched bases: 10. Germline CDR1 MNHEY, CDR2 SMNVEV (reference sequence). The CDR3 is 15 amino acids. The CDR3 region is CASSLGQADLWPQHF. CDR3 sequence (DNA): TGTGCCAGCAGTTTGGGACAGGCCGACTTGTGGCCCCAGCATTTT.

This clone was seen more than once but under ten times. This sequence joins TRBV2 and TRBJ1-5, with a weak D call TRBD1 (6 bases). V shed 4 bases and J shed 5 bases, with 12 bases lying between them. Germline lookup yields CDR1 SNHLY and CDR2 FYNNEI. This CDR3 is 14 amino acids long. The CDR3 sequence is CASSVRGLYQPQHF. In DNA, the CDR3 is TGTGCCAGCAGTGTACGGGGGCTCTATCAGCCCCAGCATTTT.

This clone was detected once. J is TRBJ2-3 and V is TRBV4-3, with 9 nucleotides matching TRBD2. The junction had 3 bases not matched to a gene; V was cut back by 1 base and J by 4 bases. This CDR3 region has 15 residues. Germline lookup yields CDR1 LGHNA and CDR2 YSLEER. The CDR3 sequence is CASSQVAGASDTQYF. CDR3 coding DNA: TGCGCCAGCAGCCAAGTAGCGGGAGCCTCAGATACGCAGTATTTT.

CDR3 nucleotide sequence: TGTGCCAGTCCACACCAAGACAGGGCCTTAACAGATACGCAGTATTTT. Its protein product is CASPHQDRALTDTQYF. The V call is TRBV19, the J call TRBJ2-3; TRBD1 aligns across 7 bases. The CDR3 has 16 residues. From germline, CDR1 is LNHDA and CDR2 SQIVND (reference sequence). Losses at the gene ends were 8 bases for V and 3 bases for J; bases not matched to a gene: 14. Supplemented by reference TRBV19 and TRBJ2-3, the full variable domain reads DGGITQSPKYLFRKEGQNVTLSCEQNLNHDAMYWYRQDPGQGLRLIYYSQIVNDFQKGDIAEGYSVSREKKESFPLTVTSAQKNPTAFYLCASPHQDRALTDTQYFGPGTRLTVL.

The chain carries TRBV7-2 and TRBJ2-5; 10 nucleotides line up with TRBD1. Germline CDR1 SGHTA, CDR2 FQGNSA. Trimming at V came to 5 bases and at J to 4 bases, leaving 10 bases not matched to a gene. The CDR3 consists of 16 residues. CDR3 amino acids: CASSANRDRGRETQYF. DNA of the CDR3: TGTGCCAGCAGCGCTAACCGGGACAGGGGACGAGAGACCCAGTACTTC. The variable domain in full, with the rest retrieved from reference TRBV7-2 and TRBJ2-5, is GAGVSQSPSNKVTEKGKDVELRCDPISGHTALYWYRQSLGQGLEFLIYFQGNSAPDKSGLPSDRFSAERTGGSVSTLTIQRTQQEDSAVYLCASSANRDRGRETQYFGPGTRLLVL.

The chain's CDR3 is CAISDADQPQHF. The CDR3 DNA reads as TGTGCCATCAGTGACGCCGATCAGCCCCAGCATTTT. This rearrangement joins TRBV10-3 to TRBJ1-5, with D unclear. Trimming removed 3 bases at V and 5 bases at J, with 5 bases between. Germline assignment: CDR1 ENHRY and CDR2 SYGVKD. The CDR3 spans 12 residues.

The CDR3 DNA reads TGTGCCAGTAGACAGCAGGACAGGGGGCTTTCGGGTGAAGCTTTCTTT. Protein product: CASRQQDRGLSGEAFF. This chain joins TRBV19 and TRBJ1-1; 11 bases fit TRBD1. The CDR3 has 16 residues. Trimming removed 6 bases from V and 7 bases from J; junction bases left unmatched: 13. Per the germline V gene, CDR1 is LNHDA and CDR2 is SQIVND (reference sequence).

The gene calls are TRBV2 and TRBJ1-3; TRBD1 might be the D (6 bases). V was trimmed by 4 bases and J by 0 bases, leaving 13 bases between them. The germline gives CDR1 SNHLY, CDR2 FYNNEI. The CDR3 contains 16 residues. CDR3 in amino acids: CASSAWGANSGNTIYF. The CDR3 nucleotides read TGTGCCAGCAGTGCGTGGGGGGCCAACTCTGGAAACACCATATATTTT.

V and J are TRBV19 and TRBJ2-3; 14 nucleotides match TRBD2. Germline loops: CDR1 LNHDA, CDR2 SQIVND (reference sequence). V trimming: 3 bases; J trimming: 5 bases; junction bases outside the gene matches: 4. The CDR3 extends over 16 amino acids. CDR3 bases: TGTGCCAGTAGTATGACTAGCGGGGGGGCAGGAGATACGCAGTATTTT. It is translated as CASSMTSGGAGDTQYF. Looking up the rest from reference TRBV19 and TRBJ2-3 gives the full variable domain: DGGITQSPKYLFRKEGQNVTLSCEQNLNHDAMYWYRQDPGQGLRLIYYSQIVNDFQKGDIAEGYSVSREKKESFPLTVTSAQKNPTAFYLCASSMTSGGAGDTQYFGPGTRLTVL.

The chain recombines TRBV18 with TRBJ2-7; tentative D call: TRBD2 (6 bases). Germline assignment: CDR1 KGHSH and CDR2 LQKENI. The ends were cut back, 4 bases at V and 3 bases at J, with 16 bases in the middle. The CDR3 spans 15 residues. CDR3 sequence (DNA): TGTGCCAGCTCACTATCTGCGGGACCTCTCTACGAGCAGTACTTC. Protein product: CASSLSAGPLYEQYF.

The rearrangement links TRBV14 to TRBJ1-1; the D is unclear. The V and J ends lost 4 bases and 6 bases respectively, with 12 bases between them. The CDR3 is made up of 13 amino acids. Germline CDR1 is SGHDN and CDR2 is FVKESK. Here the CDR3 reads CASSPKVGSEAFF. CDR3 coding DNA: TGTGCCAGCAGCCCAAAAGTTGGCTCTGAAGCTTTCTTT.

V is TRBV5-1 and J is TRBJ1-2; no reliable D call. The ends were cut back, 4 bases at V and 7 bases at J, with 14 bases in the middle. This CDR3 comprises 13 residues. CDR1 is SGHRS, CDR2 YFSETQ, per germline. The DNA of the CDR3 is TGCGCCAGCAGCGGCGGGGTTTGGAGTGGCTACACCTTC. Translated: CASSGGVWSGYTF.

The CDR3 loop reads CASSLVRGQYEQYF. The CDR3 DNA sequence: TGCGCCAGCAGCTTGGTTAGGGGGCAGTACGAGCAGTACTTC. The genes are TRBV5-1 and TRBJ2-7; TRBD1 agrees at 7 bases. The CDR3 is 14 amino acids. CDR1 is SGHRS, CDR2 YFSETQ, per germline. The trim removed 0 bases at V and 4 bases at J, leaving 4 bases unmatched.

This chain links TRBV4-3 with TRBJ1-3; TRBD1 might be the D (6 bases). In germline, CDR1 is LGHNA, CDR2 YSLEER. CDR3 length: 15 amino acids. V lost 8 bases and J lost 2, with 16 bases in between. DNA of the CDR3: TGCGCCAGCTCAAGGACAGTAGGGGCTGGAAACACCATATATTTT. Its protein is CASSRTVGAGNTIYF.

The V and J genes are TRBV18 and TRBJ1-3, with D maybe TRBD1 (6 bases). Germline loops: CDR1 KGHSH, CDR2 LQKENI. This CDR3 spans 14 amino acids. With 3 bases removed from V and 7 bases from J, the gap between germline ends came to 13 bases. This CDR3 reads CASSPTGGDNTIYF. The CDR3 DNA follows: TGTGCCAGCTCACCGACAGGCGGCGACAACACCATATATTTT.

This sequence joins TRBV5-1 and TRBJ1-3, with a tentative D call TRBD1 (5 bases). Trimming pared 4 bases from V and 0 bases from J, leaving 11 bases between. Germline CDR1 SGHRS, CDR2 YFSETQ. CDR3 size: 15 residues. The CDR3 nucleotides are TGCGCCAGCAGCACGGGACCTGGCTCTGGAAACACCATATATTTT. Protein product: CASSTGPGSGNTIYF.

This clone appeared a single time. The CDR3 DNA sequence: TGTGCCAGTAGTATAGCGGAACAGGGCAACTACGAGCAGTACTTC. Its translation: CASSIAEQGNYEQYF. The V gene is TRBV19, the J gene TRBJ2-7, with TRBD1 as a possible D gene (6 bases). The V and J ends lost 1 base and 3 bases respectively, with 13 bases between them. The V gene's germline CDR1 is LNHDA and CDR2 SQIVND (reference sequence). There are 15 residues in the CDR3.

V and J are TRBV6-5 and TRBJ1-5; no reliable D call. The CDR3 is 11 residues long. Germline V gives CDR1 MNHEY, CDR2 SVGAGI. Trimming left V 6 bases short and J 11 bases short, with 11 bases between. CDR3 nucleotides: TGTGCCAGCAGCCCCGGGGTTACCCAGCATTTT. Translated, it gives CASSPGVTQHF.

This chain joins TRBV18 and TRBJ2-6, with a possible D match to TRBD1 (5 bases). This CDR3 has 15 amino acids. The germline gives CDR1 KGHSH, CDR2 LQKENI. Trimming stripped 3 bases from V and 4 bases from J, with 10 bases between. The CDR3 DNA is TGTGCCAGCTCACCCCAGGGTGCCGGGGCCAACGTCCTGACTTTC. This gives the protein CASSPQGAGANVLTF.

The V gene is TRBV9, the J gene TRBJ2-5; TRBD2 matches at 7 bases. CDR3 length: 15 residues. The ends lost 4 bases at V and 2 bases at J; junction bases unmatched: 8. Germline-derived CDR1 and CDR2 are SGDLS and YYNGEE. The CDR3 DNA reads as TGTGCCAGCAGCTTCCGACTAGCATCACAAGAGACCCAGTACTTC. Encoded protein: CASSFRLASQETQYF.

In its sample, this clone was seen a few times. The chain links TRBV6-6 to TRBJ1-2; D is ambiguous. The CDR3 totals 13 residues. V was shortened by 5 bases and J by 2 bases, with 9 bases between the two germline ends. Germline assignment: CDR1 MNHNY and CDR2 SVGAGI (reference sequence). The CDR3 spells CASSPEGNYGYTF. CDR3 nucleotide sequence: TGTGCCAGCAGTCCCGAAGGAAACTATGGCTACACCTTC.

The V gene is TRBV5-1, the J gene TRBJ1-3; D uncertain. Trimming stripped 0 bases from V and 5 bases from J, with 6 bases between. The CDR3 runs to 13 residues. CDR1 and CDR2 from the germline V gene are SGHRS and YFSETQ. The CDR3 DNA is TGCGCCAGCAGCTTGGACGGCAGAAACACCATATATTTT. This translates into CASSLDGRNTIYF.

The chain has TRBV6-1 and TRBJ1-1; perhaps TRBD1 as D (5 bases). The length of the CDR3 is 17 residues. Trimming stripped 1 base from V and 0 bases from J, with 15 bases between. In germline, CDR1 is MNHNS, CDR2 SASEGT. CDR3 sequence reads: CASSEGTNPRMNTEAFF. The CDR3 DNA reads TGTGCCAGCAGTGAAGGGACAAACCCCAGAATGAACACTGAAGCTTTCTTT.

This chain uses TRBV2 with TRBJ2-5; 9 bases match TRBD1. The CDR3 is 12 amino acids. CDR1 is SNHLY, CDR2 FYNNEI, per germline. V lost 6 bases to trimming and J lost 11 bases; unmatched junction nucleotides: 7. As DNA, the CDR3 is TGTGCCAGCAGCGCGGGACAGGGTCAGCAGTACTTC. Translated, it gives CASSAGQGQQYF.